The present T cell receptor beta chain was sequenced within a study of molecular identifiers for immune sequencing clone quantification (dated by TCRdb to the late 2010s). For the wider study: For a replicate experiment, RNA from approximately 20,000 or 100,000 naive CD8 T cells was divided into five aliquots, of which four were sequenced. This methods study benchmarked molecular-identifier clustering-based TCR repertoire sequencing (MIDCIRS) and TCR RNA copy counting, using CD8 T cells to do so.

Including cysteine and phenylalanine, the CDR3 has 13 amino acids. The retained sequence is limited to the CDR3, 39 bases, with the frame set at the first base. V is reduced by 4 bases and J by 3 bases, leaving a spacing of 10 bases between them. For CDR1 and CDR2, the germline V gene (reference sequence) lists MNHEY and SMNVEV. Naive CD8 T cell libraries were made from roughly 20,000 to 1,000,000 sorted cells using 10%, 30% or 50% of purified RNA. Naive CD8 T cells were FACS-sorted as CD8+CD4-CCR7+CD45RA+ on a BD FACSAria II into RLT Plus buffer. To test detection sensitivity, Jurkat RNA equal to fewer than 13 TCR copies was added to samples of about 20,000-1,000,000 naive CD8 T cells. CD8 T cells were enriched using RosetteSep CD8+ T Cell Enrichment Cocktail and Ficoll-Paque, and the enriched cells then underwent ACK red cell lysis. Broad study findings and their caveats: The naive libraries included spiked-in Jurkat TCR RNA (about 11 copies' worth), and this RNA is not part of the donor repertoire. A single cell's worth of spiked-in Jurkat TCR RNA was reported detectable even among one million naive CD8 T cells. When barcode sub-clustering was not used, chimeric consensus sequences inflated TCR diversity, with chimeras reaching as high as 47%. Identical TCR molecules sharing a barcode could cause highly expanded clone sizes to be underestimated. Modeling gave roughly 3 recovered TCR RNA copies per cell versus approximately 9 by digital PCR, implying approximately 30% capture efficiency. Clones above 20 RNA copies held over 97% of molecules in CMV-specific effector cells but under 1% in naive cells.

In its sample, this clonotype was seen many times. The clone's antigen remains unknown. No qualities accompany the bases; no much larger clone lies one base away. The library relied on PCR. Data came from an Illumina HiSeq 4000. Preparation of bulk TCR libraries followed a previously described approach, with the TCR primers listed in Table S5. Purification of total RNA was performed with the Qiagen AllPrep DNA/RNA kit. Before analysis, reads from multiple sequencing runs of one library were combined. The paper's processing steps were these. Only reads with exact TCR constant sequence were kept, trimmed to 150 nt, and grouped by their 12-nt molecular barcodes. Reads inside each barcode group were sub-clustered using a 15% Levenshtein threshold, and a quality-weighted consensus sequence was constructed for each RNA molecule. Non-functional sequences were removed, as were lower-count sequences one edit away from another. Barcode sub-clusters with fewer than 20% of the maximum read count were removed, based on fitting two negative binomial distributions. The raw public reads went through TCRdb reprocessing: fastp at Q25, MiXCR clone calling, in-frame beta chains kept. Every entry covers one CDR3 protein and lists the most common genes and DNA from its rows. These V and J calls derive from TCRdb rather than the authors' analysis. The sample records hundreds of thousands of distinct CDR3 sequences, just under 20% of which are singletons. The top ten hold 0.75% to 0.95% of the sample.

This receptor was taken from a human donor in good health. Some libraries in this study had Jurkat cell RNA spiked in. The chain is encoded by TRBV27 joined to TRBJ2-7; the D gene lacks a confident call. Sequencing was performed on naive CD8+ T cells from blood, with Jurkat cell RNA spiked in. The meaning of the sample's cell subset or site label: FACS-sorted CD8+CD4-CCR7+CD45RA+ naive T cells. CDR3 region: CASSYRADYEQYF. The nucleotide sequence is TGTGCCAGCAGTTACCGGGCGGACTACGAGCAGTACTTC.